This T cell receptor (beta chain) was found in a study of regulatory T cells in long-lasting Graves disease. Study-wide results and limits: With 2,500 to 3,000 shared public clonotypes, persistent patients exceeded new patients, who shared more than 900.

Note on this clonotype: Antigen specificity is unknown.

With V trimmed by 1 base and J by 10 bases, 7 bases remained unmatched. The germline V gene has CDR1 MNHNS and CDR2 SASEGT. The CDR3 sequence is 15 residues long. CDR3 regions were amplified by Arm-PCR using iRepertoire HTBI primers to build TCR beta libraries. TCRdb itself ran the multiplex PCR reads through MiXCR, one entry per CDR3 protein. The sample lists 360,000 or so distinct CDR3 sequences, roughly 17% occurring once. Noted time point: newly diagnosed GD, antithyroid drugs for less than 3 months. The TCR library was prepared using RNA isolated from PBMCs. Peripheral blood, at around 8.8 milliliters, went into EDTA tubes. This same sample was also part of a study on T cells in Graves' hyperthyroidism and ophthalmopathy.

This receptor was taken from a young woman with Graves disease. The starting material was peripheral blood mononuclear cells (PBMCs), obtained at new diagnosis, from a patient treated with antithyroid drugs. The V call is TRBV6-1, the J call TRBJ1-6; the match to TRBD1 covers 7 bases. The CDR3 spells CASSEVDRIDSPLHF. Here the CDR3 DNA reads TGTGCCAGCAGTGAAGTGGACAGGATAGACTCACCCCTCCACTTT.